This T cell receptor (beta chain) stems from a study of cytomegalovirus exposure and HLA in healthy donors. Researchers ran the PCR with 60 Vbeta and 13 Jbeta primers. The assay was immunoSEQ multiplex PCR, and TCRdb's table has in-frame clones only and misses some. The table lists about 180,000 clones, 75% to 80% of them singletons. Details on this clone: No antigen is known for it.

Study outcomes and limitations: A few of the chains that were CMV-associated were confirmed in vitro to be specific for CMV antigens.

The clonotype was recovered from a man aged 40-49 years in good health and CMV-seropositive. The source material was PBMCs.

CDR3 nucleotide sequence: TGTGCCAGCTATACAGGCACAGATACGCAGTATTTT. Its protein is CASYTGTDTQYF. The chain links TRBV6-5 to TRBJ2-3; D is uncertain. The CDR3 spans 12 residues. V shed 8 bases and J shed 1 base, with 7 bases lying between them. Germline values: CDR1 MNHEY, CDR2 SVGAGI.